The rows below give T cell receptor beta chains drawn from one sample of a study of regulatory T cells in long-lasting Graves disease. TCRdb re-called the multiplex PCR reads through MiXCR, storing one row per CDR3 protein. The sample has around 510,000 distinct CDR3 sequences, around 21% seen once; the top ten hold 7% to 10%. The material sequenced was peripheral blood mononuclear cells (PBMCs), taken when the disease was refractory, from a patient treated with antithyroid drugs. Receptors originate from a female donor with Graves disease. Each CDR3 is given with its conserved first and last residue. A D gene is named only where the DNA matches it firmly. Not all rows give a size; the values are once, few, many and, for expanded clones, a class.

>TRBV7-3|TRBJ2-1|-|-|15
CASSLTLGSYNEQFF
TGTGCCAGCAGCTTAACTTTGGGCTCCTACAATGAGCAGTTCTTC
>TRBV6-1|TRBJ2-2|-|many|16
CASSKDYPSNTGELFF
TGTGCCAGCAGTAAGGACTACCCATCGAACACCGGGGAGCTGTTTTTT
>TRBV7-9|TRBJ2-3|-|few|15
CASSPDRKNTDTQYF
TGTGCCAGCAGCCCCGACAGAAAAAACACAGATACGCAGTATTTT
>TRBV12-3/TRBV12-4|TRBJ1-3|TRBD1|once|16
CASSSADRGKGNTIYF
TGTGCCAGCAGTTCCGCGGACAGGGGGAAAGGAAACACCATATATTTT
>TRBV6-1|TRBJ2-7|TRBD2|many|16
CASKKMPEREWYEQYF
TGTGCCAGCAAAAAAATGCCGGAGCGGGAGTGGTACGAGCAGTACTTC
>TRBV19|TRBJ1-5|-|few|15
CASSIRGQTNQPQHF
TGTGCCAGTAGTATTCGGGGGCAGACCAATCAGCCCCAGCATTTT
>TRBV7-2|TRBJ2-7|-|-|15
CASSLIWKSEYEQYF
TGTGCCAGCAGCTTAATATGGAAAAGTGAATACGAGCAGTACTTC
>TRBV30|TRBJ2-3|-|-|16
CAWSVGSASSTDTQYF
TGTGCCTGGAGTGTAGGGTCGGCATCTAGCACAGATACGCAGTATTTT
>TRBV5-1|TRBJ2-2|TRBD2|few|15
CATGTSTLNTGELFF
TGCGCCACCGGGACTAGCACGTTGAACACCGGGGAGCTGTTTTTT
>TRBV27|TRBJ1-6|-|few|16
CASSLFSQGHNSPLHF
TGTGCCAGCAGTTTATTTAGCCAGGGGCATAATTCACCCCTCCACTTT
>TRBV28|TRBJ2-1|-|-|14
CASSVLADYNEQFF
TGTGCCAGCAGCGTATTAGCGGACTACAATGAGCAGTTCTTC
>TRBV11-1|TRBJ2-2|-|many|14
CASSPSRNTGELFF
TGTGCCAGCAGCCCCTCCAGAAACACCGGGGAGCTGTTTTTT
>TRBV6-2/TRBV6-3|TRBJ2-2|-|many|13
CASSYSPTGELFF
TGTGCCAGCAGTTACTCTCCCACCGGGGAGCTGTTTTTT
>TRBV7-9|TRBJ2-7|-|-|14
CASSLVWGRHEQYF
TGTGCCAGCAGCTTAGTGTGGGGGAGGCACGAGCAGTACTTC
>TRBV11-1|TRBJ2-3|TRBD2|-|18
CASSGTTGLAGTGDTQYF
TGTGCCAGCAGCGGTACGACGGGACTAGCGGGGACAGGGGATACGCAGTATTTT
>TRBV29-1|TRBJ2-2|-|-|14
CSARRAEDTGELFF
TGCAGCGCCCGACGGGCGGAGGACACCGGGGAGCTGTTTTTT
>TRBV12-3/TRBV12-4|TRBJ1-2|-|many|13
CASTSTTPRGYTF
TGTGCCAGCACCTCGACAACACCTAGGGGCTACACCTTC
>TRBV7-2|TRBJ2-6|-|few|14
CAQRGGTGANVLTF
TGTGCCCAAAGGGGGGGAACTGGGGCCAACGTCCTGACTTTC
>TRBV11-2|TRBJ2-7|-|many|15
CASSLNMIRAYEQYF
TGTGCCAGCAGCTTAAATATGATACGTGCCTACGAGCAGTACTTC
>TRBV6-5|TRBJ2-7|-|many|15
CASSYGGWSSYEQYF
TGTGCCAGCAGTTACGGGGGCTGGAGCTCCTACGAGCAGTACTTC
>TRBV5-1|TRBJ1-1|TRBD1|many|16
CASSLIGDRTNTEAFF
TGCGCCAGCAGCTTGATCGGGGACAGGACCAACACTGAAGCTTTCTTT
>TRBV20-1|TRBJ2-7|TRBD2|-|15
CSARVRGLAAYEQYF
TGCAGTGCTAGAGTTCGGGGACTAGCGGCTTACGAGCAGTACTTC
>TRBV28|TRBJ2-3|-|few|14
CASSFEEFADTQYF
TGTGCCAGCAGTTTTGAGGAATTCGCAGATACGCAGTATTTT